This TCR beta chain was obtained from a study of cytomegalovirus exposure and HLA in healthy donors. Looking at the study overall: Within an early data release were roughly 83 million unique TCRs drawn from HLA-typed donors. Overall study results and limits: Within an earlier analysis, most TCR beta V segments proved productive either about 87% or about 30% of the time. Later, an analysis found that common viral pathogens appeared to be linked with several of the most significant clusters.

A word on this clone: What it binds is not known.

Germline trimming cut 3 bases from V and 3 bases from J; bases unmatched to any gene: 6. CDR1 is SGHRS, CDR2 YFSETQ, per germline. This CDR3 has 16 residues. This PCR relied on a set of 60 Vbeta primers and 13 Jbeta primers. Clones were sequenced by immunoSEQ multiplex PCR, and TCRdb holds only the in-frame ones, with some missing. The table records about 140,000 clones, over 60% of them present only once. This receptor was obtained from a middle-aged man in good health and CMV-seronegative. The sequencing sample was made of PBMCs. V is TRBV5-1 and J is TRBJ1-2; 12 nucleotides match TRBD1. The CDR3 DNA reads TGCGCCAGCAGCTGTAACGGGACAGGGGGCCACTATGGCTACACCTTC. This encodes CASSCNGTGGHYGYTF.